The source of this TCR beta chain is a study of cytomegalovirus exposure and HLA in healthy donors. Whole-study context: An earlier analysis identified 100 million to 130 million unique TCR beta sequences in about 179 million T cells.

13 Jbeta primers and 60 Vbeta primers were used for the PCR. Authors' processing steps: Some 11 million of the roughly 80 million unique TCR beta chains counted in a later analysis were shared. Sequencing used immunoSEQ multiplex PCR; TCRdb keeps in-frame clones, though not all of them. That table gives V, J and clone size, and the DNA gave D and trimming. The sample includes some 120,000 clones, under 85% seen only once; the top ten take about 4%. This CDR3 is 15 amino acids long. Looked up from germline, CDR1 is SNHLY and CDR2 is FYNNEI. Trimming removed 5 bases from V and 0 bases from J, with 12 bases in between. Of note for this clone: Its antigen is unknown.

The study's findings and limits: The listing of 150 to 200 TCR beta chains classed them as cytomegalovirus-associated. Earlier analysis looked at TCR beta V segments, and most were productive about 90% or about 30% of the time.

The genes are TRBV2 and TRBJ2-3, with D maybe TRBD1 (6 bases). The sample consisted of PBMCs. The receptor was derived from a woman aged 45-60 years in good health and CMV-seropositive. The CDR3 sequence is CASSRQESSTDTQYF. The CDR3 DNA follows: TGTGCCAGCAGTCGACAGGAATCTAGCACAGATACGCAGTATTTT.